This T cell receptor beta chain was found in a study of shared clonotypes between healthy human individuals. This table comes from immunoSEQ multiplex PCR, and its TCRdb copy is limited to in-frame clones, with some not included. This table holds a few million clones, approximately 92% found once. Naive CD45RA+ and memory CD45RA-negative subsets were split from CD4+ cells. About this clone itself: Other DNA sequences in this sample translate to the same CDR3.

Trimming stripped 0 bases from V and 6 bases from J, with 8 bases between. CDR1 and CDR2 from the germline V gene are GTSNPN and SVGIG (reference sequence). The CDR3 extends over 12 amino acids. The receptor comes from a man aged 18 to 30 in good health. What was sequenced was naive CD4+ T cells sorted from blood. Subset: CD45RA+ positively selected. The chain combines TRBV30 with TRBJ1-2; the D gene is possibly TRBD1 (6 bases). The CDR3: CAWSVRGDGYTF. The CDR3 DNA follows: TGTGCCTGGAGTGTGAGGGGGGATGGCTACACCTTC.